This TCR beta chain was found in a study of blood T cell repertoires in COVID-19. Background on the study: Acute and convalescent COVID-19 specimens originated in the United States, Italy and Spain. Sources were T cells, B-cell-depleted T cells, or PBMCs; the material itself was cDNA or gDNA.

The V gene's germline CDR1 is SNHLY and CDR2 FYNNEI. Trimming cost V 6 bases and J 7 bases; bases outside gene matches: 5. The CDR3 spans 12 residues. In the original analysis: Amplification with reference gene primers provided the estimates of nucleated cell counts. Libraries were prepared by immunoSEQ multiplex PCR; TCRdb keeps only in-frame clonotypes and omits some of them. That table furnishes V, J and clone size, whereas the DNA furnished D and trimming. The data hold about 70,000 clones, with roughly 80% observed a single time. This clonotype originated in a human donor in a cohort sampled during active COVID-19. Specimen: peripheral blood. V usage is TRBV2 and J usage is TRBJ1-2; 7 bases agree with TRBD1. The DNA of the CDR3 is TGTGCCAGCAGCGAACAGGGGAGTGGCTACACCTTC. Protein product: CASSEQGSGYTF.